A single sample gave rise to the 2 T cell receptor beta chains below, sequenced in a study of identical twins. TCRdb passed the 5' RACE reads through MiXCR, listing each CDR3 protein once. The sample shows approximately 220,000 distinct CDR3 sequences, approximately 7.9% of them seen only once. These sequences were also reported in another study, on yellow fever vaccine responses in identical twins.

Sequencing was carried out using CD8+ T cells sorted from blood. The source is a woman aged 18-29 years in good health.

This clonotype was seen more than once but under ten times. Written as DNA, the CDR3 is TGCGCCAGCAGTGAGTCAATGACAGCCTCTGGAAACACCATATATTTT. Encoded protein: CASSESMTASGNTIYF. This chain joins TRBV10-2 and TRBJ1-3; TRBD1 is a possible D gene (5 bases). Germline V gene data show CDR1 as WSHSY and CDR2 as SAAADI. V was cut by 0 bases and J by 0 bases, with 9 bases left in between. The CDR3 is 16 amino acids.

There are a few counts of this clonotype. The chain links TRBV20-1 to TRBJ2-1, with 10 positions matching TRBD2. Germline V gene sequence: CDR1 DFQATT, CDR2 SNEGSKA (reference sequence). The CDR3 is 16 residues long. J gave up 9 bases and V 6 bases, and 17 bases lay outside the gene matches. This CDR3 reads CSAYPIVGLAVAEQFF. DNA for the CDR3: TGCAGTGCCTATCCCATTGTAGGACTAGCGGTTGCTGAGCAGTTCTTC.